Reported below is one T cell receptor beta chain. The data were obtained in a study of blood T cell repertoires in COVID-19. Looking at the study overall: Samples of COVID-19 (acute and convalescent) were obtained from the United States, Italy and Spain. PBMCs, B-cell-depleted T cells, or T cells were the source of the cDNA or gDNA that made up the material.

Between the trimmed V and J ends, which lost 0 bases and 0 bases, there was a span of 11 bases. The CDR3 is 16 amino acids. From germline, CDR1 is MNHEY and CDR2 SVGAGI. Sequencing used immunoSEQ multiplex PCR; TCRdb keeps in-frame clones, though not all of them. Among about 83,000 clones listed, roughly 80% were seen once. This TCR derives from a woman aged 80 or over with acute or convalescent COVID-19. The sequenced material came from peripheral blood. The chain is built from TRBV6-5 and TRBJ1-1, with D maybe TRBD1 (6 bases). CDR3: CASSYSGQMMNTEAFF. Written as DNA, the CDR3 is TGTGCCAGCAGTTACTCGGGACAAATGATGAACACTGAAGCTTTCTTT.